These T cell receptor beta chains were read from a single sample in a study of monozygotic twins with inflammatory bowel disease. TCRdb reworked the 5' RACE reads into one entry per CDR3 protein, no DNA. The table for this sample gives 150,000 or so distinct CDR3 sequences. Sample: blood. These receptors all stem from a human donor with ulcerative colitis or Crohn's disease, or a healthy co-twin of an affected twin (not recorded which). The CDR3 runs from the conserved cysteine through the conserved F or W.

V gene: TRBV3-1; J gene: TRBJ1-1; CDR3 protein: CASSHPTGNTEAFF
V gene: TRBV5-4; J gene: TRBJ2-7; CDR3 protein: CASRAGGTTYEQYF
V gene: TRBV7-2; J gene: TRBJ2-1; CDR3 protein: CASSLEPGILSYNEQFF
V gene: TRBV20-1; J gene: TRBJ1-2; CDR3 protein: CSAPGVGGVVPYGYTF
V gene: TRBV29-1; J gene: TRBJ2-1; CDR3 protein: CSINGASGYNEQFF
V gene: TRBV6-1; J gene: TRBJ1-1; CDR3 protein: CASNPIEQGYGVNTEAFF
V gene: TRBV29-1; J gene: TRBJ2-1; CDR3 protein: CSVNRDRGGDEQFF
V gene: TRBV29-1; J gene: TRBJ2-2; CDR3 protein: CSAAGRSNTGELFF
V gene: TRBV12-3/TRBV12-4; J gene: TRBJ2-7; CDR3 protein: CASSLDSVNSYEQYF
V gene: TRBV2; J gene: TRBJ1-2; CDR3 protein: CASRAGFYGYTF
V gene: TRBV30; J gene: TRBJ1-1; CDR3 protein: CAWRPDILEAFF
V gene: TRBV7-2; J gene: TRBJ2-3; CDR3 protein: CASSLLIRAGTDTQYF
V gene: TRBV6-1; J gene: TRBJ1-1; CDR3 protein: CASIGGVMNTEAFF
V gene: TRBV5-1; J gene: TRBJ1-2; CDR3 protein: CASRAFYSYTF
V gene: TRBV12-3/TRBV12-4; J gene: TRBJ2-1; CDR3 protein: CASSSLSATTIHPQFF
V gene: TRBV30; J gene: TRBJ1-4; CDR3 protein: CAWQGATNEKLFF